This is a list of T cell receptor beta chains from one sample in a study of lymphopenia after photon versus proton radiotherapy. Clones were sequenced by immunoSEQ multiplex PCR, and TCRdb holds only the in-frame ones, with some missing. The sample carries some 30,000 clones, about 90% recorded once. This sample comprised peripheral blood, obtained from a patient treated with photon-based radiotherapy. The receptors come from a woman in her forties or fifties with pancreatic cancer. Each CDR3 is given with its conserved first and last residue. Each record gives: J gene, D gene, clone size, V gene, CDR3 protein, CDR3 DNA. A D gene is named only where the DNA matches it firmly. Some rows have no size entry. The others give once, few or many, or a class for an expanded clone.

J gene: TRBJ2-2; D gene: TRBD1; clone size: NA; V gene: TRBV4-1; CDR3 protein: CASSPGTATGELFF; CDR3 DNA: TGCGCCAGCAGCCCCGGGACAGCCACCGGGGAGCTGTTTTTT
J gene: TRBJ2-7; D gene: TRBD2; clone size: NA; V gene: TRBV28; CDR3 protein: CASSSPGQGTSGAYEQYF; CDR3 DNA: TGTGCCAGCAGTTCTCCGGGACAGGGGACTAGCGGGGCCTACGAGCAGTACTTC
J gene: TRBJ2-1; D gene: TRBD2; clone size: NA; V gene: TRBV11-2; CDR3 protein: CASSLGKAGVGGGEQFF; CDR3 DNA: TGTGCCAGCAGCTTAGGGAAAGCGGGAGTCGGGGGGGGTGAGCAGTTCTTC
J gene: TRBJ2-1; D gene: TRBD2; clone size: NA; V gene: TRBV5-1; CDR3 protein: CASSRNPGLAFHEQFF; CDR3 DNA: TGCGCCAGCAGCCGAAATCCGGGACTAGCGTTCCATGAGCAGTTCTTC
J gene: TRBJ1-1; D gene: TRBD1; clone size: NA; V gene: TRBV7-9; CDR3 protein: CASSRTGNTEAFF; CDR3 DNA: TGTGCCAGCAGCCGGACAGGGAACACTGAAGCTTTCTTT
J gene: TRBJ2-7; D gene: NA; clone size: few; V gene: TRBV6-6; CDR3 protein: CASSYSGDLPYYEQYF; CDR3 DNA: TGTGCCAGCAGTTACTCGGGCGACCTCCCTTACTACGAGCAGTACTTC
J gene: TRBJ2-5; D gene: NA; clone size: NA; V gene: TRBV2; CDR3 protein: CASSTYYTTTFQETQYF; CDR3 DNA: TGTGCCAGCAGTACCTACTACACCACCACCTTTCAAGAGACCCAGTACTTC
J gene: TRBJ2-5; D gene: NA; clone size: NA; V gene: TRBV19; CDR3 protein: CASSIPGKQETQYF; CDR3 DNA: TGTGCCAGTAGTATCCCCGGGAAACAAGAGACCCAGTACTTC
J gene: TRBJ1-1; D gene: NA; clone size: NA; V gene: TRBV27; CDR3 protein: CASSLTAENTEAFF; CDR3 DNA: TGTGCCAGCAGTTTAACGGCGGAGAACACTGAAGCTTTCTTT
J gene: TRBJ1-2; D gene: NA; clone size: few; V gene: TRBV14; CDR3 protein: CASSQELLQGYGYTF; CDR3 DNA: TGTGCCAGCAGCCAAGAGTTGTTACAGGGCTATGGCTACACCTTC
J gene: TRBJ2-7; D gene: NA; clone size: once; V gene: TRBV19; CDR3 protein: CASSIDRGTPEQYF; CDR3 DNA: TGTGCCAGTAGTATAGATCGGGGGACTCCCGAGCAGTACTTC
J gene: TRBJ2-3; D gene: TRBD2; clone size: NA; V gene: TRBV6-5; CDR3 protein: CASSGLALGTDTQYF; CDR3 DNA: TGTGCCAGCTCCGGACTAGCGCTAGGCACAGATACGCAGTATTTT
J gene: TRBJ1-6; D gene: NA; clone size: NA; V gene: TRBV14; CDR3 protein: CASSQRGAYNSPLHF; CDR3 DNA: TGTGCCAGCAGCCAGAGGGGCGCCTATAATTCACCCCTCCACTTT
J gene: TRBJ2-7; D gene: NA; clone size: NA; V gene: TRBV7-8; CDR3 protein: CASSFSSSYEQYF; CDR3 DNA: TGTGCCAGCAGCTTTAGCAGTTCCTACGAGCAGTACTTC
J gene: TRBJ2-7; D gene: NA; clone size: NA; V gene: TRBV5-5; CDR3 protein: CASSLGGYYEQYF; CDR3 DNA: TGTGCCAGCAGCTTGGGAGGATACTACGAGCAGTACTTC
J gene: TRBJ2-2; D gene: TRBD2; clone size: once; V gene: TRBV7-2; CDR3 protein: CASSLLAGYTGELFF; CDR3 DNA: TGTGCCAGCAGCTTACTAGCGGGCTATACCGGGGAGCTGTTTTTT
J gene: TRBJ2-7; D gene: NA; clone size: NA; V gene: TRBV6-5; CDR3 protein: CASSYGLGSYEQYF; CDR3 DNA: TGTGCCAGCAGTTACGGCCTAGGCTCCTACGAGCAGTACTTC
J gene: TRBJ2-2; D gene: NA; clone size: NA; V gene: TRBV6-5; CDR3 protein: CASTGEGLVTGELFF; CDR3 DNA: TGTGCCAGCACCGGCGAAGGGCTCGTCACCGGGGAGCTGTTTTTT
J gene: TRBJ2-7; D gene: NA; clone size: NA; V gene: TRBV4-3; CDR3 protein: CASSQDSQGGEQYF; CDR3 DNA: TGCGCCAGCAGCCAAGATAGTCAGGGTGGGGAGCAGTACTTC
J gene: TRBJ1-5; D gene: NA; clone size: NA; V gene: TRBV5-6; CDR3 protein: CASSPGLYSNQPQHF; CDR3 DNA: TGTGCCAGCAGCCCAGGACTGTATAGCAATCAGCCCCAGCATTTT
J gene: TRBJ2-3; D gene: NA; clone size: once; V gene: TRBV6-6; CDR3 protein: CASSYDGGKDTQYF; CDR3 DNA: TGTGCCAGCAGTTACGATGGGGGCAAAGATACGCAGTATTTT
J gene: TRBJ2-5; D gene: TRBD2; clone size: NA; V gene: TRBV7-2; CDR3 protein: CASSKTSGRAGETQYF; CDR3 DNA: TGTGCCAGCAGCAAGACTAGCGGGAGGGCCGGGGAGACCCAGTACTTC
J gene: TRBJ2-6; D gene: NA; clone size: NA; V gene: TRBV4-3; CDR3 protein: CASSQDLAAGANVLTF; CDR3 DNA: TGCGCCAGCAGCCAAGATTTGGCAGCTGGGGCCAACGTCCTGACTTTC
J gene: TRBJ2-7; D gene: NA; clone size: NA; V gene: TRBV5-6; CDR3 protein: CASSPGVQGGEQYF; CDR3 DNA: TGTGCCAGCAGTCCGGGTGTCCAGGGCGGCGAGCAGTACTTC
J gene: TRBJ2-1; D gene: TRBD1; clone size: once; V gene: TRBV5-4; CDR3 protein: CASSSGTGDNEQFF; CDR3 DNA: TGTGCCAGCAGCTCCGGGACAGGGGACAATGAGCAGTTCTTC
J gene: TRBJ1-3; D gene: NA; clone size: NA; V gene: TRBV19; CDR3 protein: CASSIRGGTGNTIYF; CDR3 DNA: TGTGCCAGTAGTATTCGCGGGGGAACTGGAAACACCATATATTTT
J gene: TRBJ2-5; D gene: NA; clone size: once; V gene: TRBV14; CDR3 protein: CASSRAGRKWEETQYF; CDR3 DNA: TGTGCCAGCAGCCGAGCGGGCCGGAAGTGGGAAGAGACCCAGTACTTC
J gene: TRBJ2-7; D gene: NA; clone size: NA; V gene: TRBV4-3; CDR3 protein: CASSQDRFYEQYF; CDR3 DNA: TGCGCCAGCAGCCAAGATAGGTTCTACGAGCAGTACTTC
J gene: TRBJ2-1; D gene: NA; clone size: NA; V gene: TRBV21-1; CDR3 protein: CASSRHNEQFF; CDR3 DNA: TGTGCCAGCAGCCGACACAATGAGCAGTTCTTC
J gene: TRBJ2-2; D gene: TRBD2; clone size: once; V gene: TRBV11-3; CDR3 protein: CASSLGGSTGELFF; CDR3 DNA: TGTGCCAGCAGCTTAGGCGGGAGCACCGGGGAGCTGTTTTTT
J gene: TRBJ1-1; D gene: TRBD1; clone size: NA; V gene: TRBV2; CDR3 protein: CASKTGTGFAEAFF; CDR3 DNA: TGTGCCAGCAAGACCGGGACAGGGTTCGCTGAAGCTTTCTTT
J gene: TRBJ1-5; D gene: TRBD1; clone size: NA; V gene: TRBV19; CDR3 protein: CASSTPRTGYGNQPQHF; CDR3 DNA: TGTGCCAGTAGTACCCCCCGGACAGGGTATGGCAATCAGCCCCAGCATTTT
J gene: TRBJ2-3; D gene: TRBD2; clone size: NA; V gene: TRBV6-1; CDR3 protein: CASSDSGSQSTDTQYF; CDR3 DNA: TGTGCCAGCAGTGACAGCGGGAGCCAAAGCACAGATACGCAGTATTTT
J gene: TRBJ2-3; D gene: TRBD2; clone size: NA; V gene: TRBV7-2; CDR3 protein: CASNSGRATDTQYF; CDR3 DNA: TGTGCCAGCAACAGCGGGAGGGCCACAGATACGCAGTATTTT
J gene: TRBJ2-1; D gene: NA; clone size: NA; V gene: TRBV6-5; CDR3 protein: CASSYAGIRNEQFF; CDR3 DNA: TGTGCCAGCAGTTACGCAGGGATACGGAATGAGCAGTTCTTC
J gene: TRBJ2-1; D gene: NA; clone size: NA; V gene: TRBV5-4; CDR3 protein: CASSLAGPSYNEQFF; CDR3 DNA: TGTGCCAGCAGCTTGGCGGGGCCGTCCTACAATGAGCAGTTCTTC
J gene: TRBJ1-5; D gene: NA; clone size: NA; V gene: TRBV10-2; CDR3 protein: CASSESQGYSNQPQHF; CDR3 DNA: TGCGCCAGCAGTGAGTCGCAAGGGTATAGCAATCAGCCCCAGCATTTT
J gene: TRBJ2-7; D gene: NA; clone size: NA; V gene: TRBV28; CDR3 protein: CASSPPRVPYEQYF; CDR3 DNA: TGTGCCAGCAGCCCCCCCAGGGTACCCTACGAGCAGTACTTC
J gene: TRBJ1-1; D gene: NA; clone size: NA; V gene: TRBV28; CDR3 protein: CASSEDSRTEAFF; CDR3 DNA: TGTGCCAGCAGCGAAGACAGCCGTACTGAAGCTTTCTTT
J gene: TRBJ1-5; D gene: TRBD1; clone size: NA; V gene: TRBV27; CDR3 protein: CASSWTGQGFNQPQHF; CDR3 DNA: TGTGCCAGCAGTTGGACGGGACAGGGCTTCAATCAGCCCCAGCATTTT
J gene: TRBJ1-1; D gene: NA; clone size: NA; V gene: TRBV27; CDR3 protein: CASSRGRELNTEAFF; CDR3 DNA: TGTGCCAGCAGTCGGGGGAGGGAATTGAACACTGAAGCTTTCTTT
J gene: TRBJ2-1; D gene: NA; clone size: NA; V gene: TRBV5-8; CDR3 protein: CASSLISTGLIDEQFF; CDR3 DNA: TGTGCCAGCAGTTTAATTTCAACCGGATTAATCGATGAGCAGTTCTTC
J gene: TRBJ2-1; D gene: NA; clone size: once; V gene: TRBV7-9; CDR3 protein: CASSPTSGALYNEQFF; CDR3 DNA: TGTGCCAGCAGCCCCACATCGGGAGCCCTCTACAATGAGCAGTTCTTC
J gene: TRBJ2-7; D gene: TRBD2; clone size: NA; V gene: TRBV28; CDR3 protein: CASRTSGMYEQYF; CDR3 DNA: TGTGCCAGTCGTACTAGCGGGATGTACGAGCAGTACTTC
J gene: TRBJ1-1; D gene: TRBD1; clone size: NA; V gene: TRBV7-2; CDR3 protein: CASSSGQGANTEAFF; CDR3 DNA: TGTGCCAGCAGCTCCGGACAGGGGGCCAACACTGAAGCTTTCTTT
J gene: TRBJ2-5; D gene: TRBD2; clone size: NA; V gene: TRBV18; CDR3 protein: CASSLPPGGRQETQYF; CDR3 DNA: TGTGCCAGCTCACTACCGCCGGGGGGTAGGCAAGAGACCCAGTACTTC
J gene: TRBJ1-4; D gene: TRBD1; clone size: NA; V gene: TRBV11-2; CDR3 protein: CASSLTGTGVEKLFF; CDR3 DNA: TGTGCCAGCAGCCTAACCGGGACAGGGGTTGAAAAACTGTTTTTT
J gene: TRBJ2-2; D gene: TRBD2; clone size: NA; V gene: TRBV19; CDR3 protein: CASMKAGADTGELFF; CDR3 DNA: TGTGCCAGTATGAAAGCGGGAGCGGACACCGGGGAGCTGTTTTTT
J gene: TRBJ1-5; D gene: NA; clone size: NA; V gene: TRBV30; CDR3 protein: CAWSGWEGSQPQHF; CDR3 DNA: TGTGCCTGGAGTGGGTGGGAGGGATCTCAGCCCCAGCATTTT
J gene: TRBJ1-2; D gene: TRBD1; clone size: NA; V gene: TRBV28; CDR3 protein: CASRSSAGGYGYTF; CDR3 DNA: TGTGCCAGCAGGTCTTCAGCAGGGGGCTATGGCTACACCTTC
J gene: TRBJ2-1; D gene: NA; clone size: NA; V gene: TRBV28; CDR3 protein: CASSLREPYNEQFF; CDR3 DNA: TGTGCCAGCAGTTTACGGGAACCATACAATGAGCAGTTCTTC
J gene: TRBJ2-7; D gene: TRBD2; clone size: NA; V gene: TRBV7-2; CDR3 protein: CASSQPTLAGAYEQYF; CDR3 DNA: TGTGCCAGCAGCCAGCCCACCCTAGCGGGAGCCTACGAGCAGTACTTC
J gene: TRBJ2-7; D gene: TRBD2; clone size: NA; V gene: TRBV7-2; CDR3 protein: CASSLEAPTSGTSYEQYF; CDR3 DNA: TGTGCCAGCAGCTTAGAAGCACCGACTAGCGGGACGTCCTACGAGCAGTACTTC
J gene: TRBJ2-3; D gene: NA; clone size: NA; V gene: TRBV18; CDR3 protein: CASSPYTDTQYF; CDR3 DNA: TGTGCCAGCTCACCCTACACAGATACGCAGTATTTT
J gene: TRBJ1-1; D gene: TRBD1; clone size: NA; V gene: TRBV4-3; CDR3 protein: CASSQDLNRGGTEAFF; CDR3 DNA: TGCGCCAGCAGCCAAGATTTAAACAGGGGAGGCACTGAAGCTTTCTTT